The clone carrying this TCR beta chain appeared once. Its antigen is currently unknown. CDR3 length: 15 residues. V was pared by 4 bases and J by 3 bases, with 13 bases between. Germline loops: CDR1 SGHDT, CDR2 YYEEEE. No patient had autoimmune disease or received systemic immunosuppression. These data are taken from a study of OX40 agonist ivuxolimab in advanced cancers. Overall study context: The dose-escalation cohort had hepatocellular carcinoma, melanoma, renal cell or head and neck cancer. The study's findings and limits: CD8+ T cells averaged more expanded clones than CD4+. With doses of 0.1-3.0 mg/kg, partial responders showed among the lowest clonal expansion.

Only in-frame clones appear in the TCRdb table, and some are missing; sequencing was by immunoSEQ multiplex PCR. The sample includes over 20,000 clones, approximately 80% of them seen just once. This TCR derives from an adult with an advanced solid tumor such as melanoma, head and neck, liver or kidney cancer. The chain links TRBV5-6 to TRBJ2-2; possibly TRBD1 for D (6 bases). The sample in question was CD4+ or CD8+ T cells sorted from blood, obtained in a trial of the OX40 agonist ivuxolimab. The chain's CDR3 is CASSHYNRDTGELFF. CDR3 DNA: TGTGCCAGCAGCCACTACAACAGGGACACCGGGGAGCTGTTTTTT.